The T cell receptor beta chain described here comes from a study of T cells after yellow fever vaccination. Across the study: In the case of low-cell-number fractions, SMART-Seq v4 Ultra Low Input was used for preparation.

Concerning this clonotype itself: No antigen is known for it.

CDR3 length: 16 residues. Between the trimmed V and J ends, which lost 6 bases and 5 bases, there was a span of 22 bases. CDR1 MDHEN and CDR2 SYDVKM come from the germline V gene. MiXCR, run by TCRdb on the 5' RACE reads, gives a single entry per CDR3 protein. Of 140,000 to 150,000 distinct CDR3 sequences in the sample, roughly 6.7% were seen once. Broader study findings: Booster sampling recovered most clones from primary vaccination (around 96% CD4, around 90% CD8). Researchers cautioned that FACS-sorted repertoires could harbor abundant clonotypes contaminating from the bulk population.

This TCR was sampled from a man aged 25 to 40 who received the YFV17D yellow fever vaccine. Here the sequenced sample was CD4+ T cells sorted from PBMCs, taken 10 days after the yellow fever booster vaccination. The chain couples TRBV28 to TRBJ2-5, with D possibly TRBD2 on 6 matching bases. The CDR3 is CASRRGAPEGQETQYF. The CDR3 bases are TGTGCCAGCAGACGCGGGGCCCCTGAGGGGCAGGAGACCCAGTACTTC.